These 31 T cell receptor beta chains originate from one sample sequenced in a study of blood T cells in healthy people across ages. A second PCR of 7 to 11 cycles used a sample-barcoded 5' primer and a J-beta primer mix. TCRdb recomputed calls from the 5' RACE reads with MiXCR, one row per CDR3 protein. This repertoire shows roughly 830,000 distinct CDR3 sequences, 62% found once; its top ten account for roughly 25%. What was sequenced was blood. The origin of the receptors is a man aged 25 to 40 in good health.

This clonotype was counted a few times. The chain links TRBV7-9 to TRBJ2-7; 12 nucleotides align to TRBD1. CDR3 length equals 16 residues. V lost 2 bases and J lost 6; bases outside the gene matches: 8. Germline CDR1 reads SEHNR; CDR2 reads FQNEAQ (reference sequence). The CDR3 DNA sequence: TGTGCCAGCAGCTTAAAGCCGGGACAGGGGGCGAGCGAGCAGTACTTC. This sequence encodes CASSLKPGQGASEQYF.

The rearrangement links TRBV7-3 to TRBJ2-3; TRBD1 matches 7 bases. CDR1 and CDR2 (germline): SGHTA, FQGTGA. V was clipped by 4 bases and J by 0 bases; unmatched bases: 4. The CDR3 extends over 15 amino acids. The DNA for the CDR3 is TGTGCCAGCAGCTCTCAGGGACAGAGCACAGATACGCAGTATTTT. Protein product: CASSSQGQSTDTQYF. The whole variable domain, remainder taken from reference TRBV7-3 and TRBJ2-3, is GAGVSQTPSNKVTEKGKYVELRCDPISGHTALYWYRQSLGQGPEFLIYFQGTGAADDSGLPNDRFFAVRPEGSVSTLKIQRTERGDSAVYLCASSSQGQSTDTQYFGPGTRLTVL.

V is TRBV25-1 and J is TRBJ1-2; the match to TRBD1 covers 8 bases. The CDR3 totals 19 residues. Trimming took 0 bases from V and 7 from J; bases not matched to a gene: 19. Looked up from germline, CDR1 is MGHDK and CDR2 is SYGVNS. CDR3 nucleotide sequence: TGTGCCAGCAGTGAATATGACAAGGTCCGGCCAGGGGGCCTGGGTGGCTACACCTTC. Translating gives CASSEYDKVRPGGLGGYTF.

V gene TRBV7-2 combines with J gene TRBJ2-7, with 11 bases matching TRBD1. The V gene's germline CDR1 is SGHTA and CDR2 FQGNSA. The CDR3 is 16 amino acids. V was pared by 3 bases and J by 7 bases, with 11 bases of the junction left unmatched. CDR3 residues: CASSLSMDRGPWEQYF. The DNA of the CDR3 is TGTGCCAGCAGCTTGAGTATGGACAGGGGGCCGTGGGAGCAGTACTTC. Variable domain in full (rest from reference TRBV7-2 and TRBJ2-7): GAGVSQSPSNKVTEKGKDVELRCDPISGHTALYWYRQSLGQGLEFLIYFQGNSAPDKSGLPSDRFSAERTGGSVSTLTIQRTQQEDSAVYLCASSLSMDRGPWEQYFGPGTRLTVT.

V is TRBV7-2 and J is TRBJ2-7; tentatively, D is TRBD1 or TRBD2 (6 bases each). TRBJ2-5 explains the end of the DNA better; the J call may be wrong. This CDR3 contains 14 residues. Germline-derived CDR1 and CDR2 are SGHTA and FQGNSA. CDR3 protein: CASSPPGAGQTQYF. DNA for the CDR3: TGTGCCAGCAGCCCTCCGGGGGCCGGTCAGACCCAGTACTTC.

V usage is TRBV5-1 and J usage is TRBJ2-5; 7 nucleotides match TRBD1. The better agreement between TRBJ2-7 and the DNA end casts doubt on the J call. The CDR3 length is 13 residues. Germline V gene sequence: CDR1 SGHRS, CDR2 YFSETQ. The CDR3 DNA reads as TGCGCCAGCAGCTCACAGGGGTTCGGCGAGCAGTACTTC. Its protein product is CASSSQGFGEQYF.

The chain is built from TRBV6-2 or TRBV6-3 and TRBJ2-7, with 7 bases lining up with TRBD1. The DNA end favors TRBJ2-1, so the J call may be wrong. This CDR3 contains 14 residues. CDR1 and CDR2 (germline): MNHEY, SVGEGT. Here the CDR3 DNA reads TGTGCCAGCACCGACAGGGCTGCATACAATGAGCAGTTCTTC. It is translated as CASTDRAAYNEQFF.

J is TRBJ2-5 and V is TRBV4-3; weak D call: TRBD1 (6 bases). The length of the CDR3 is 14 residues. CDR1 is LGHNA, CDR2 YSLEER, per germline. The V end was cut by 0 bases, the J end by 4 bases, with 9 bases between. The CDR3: CASSQEGRGETQYF. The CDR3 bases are TGCGCCAGCAGCCAAGAGGGCAGGGGAGAGACCCAGTACTTC.

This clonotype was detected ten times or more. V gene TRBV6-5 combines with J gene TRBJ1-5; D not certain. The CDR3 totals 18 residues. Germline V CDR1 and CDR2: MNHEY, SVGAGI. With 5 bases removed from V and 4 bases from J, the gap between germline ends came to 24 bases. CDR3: CASSPSRGGVRGNQPQHF. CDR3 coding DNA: TGTGCCAGCAGTCCCTCGCGGGGTGGGGTACGTGGGAATCAGCCCCAGCATTTT.

The chain's CDR3 is CAWSVGSNQPQHF. CDR3 nucleotide sequence: TGTGCCTGGAGTGTAGGAAGCAATCAGCCCCAGCATTTT. This chain uses TRBV30 with TRBJ1-5; no clear D. The germline CDR1 and CDR2 sequences are GTSNPN and SVGIG (reference sequence). This CDR3 has 13 amino acids. Trimming pared 0 bases from V and 1 base from J, leaving 4 bases between.

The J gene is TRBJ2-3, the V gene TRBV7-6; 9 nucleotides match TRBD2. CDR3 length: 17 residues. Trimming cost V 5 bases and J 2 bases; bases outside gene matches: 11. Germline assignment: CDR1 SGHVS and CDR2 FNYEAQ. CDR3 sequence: CASSLGGSGGITDTQYF. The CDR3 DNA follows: TGTGCCAGCAGCCTCGGGGGCAGCGGGGGGATCACAGATACGCAGTATTTT.

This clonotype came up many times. The CDR3 loop is CASSQSGGGRGEKLFF. The DNA for the CDR3 is TGTGCCAGCAGCCAGTCAGGTGGGGGGCGCGGTGAAAAACTGTTTTTT. V is TRBV3-1 and J is TRBJ1-4, with D tentatively TRBD1 (6 bases). Per germline, CDR1 LGHDT and CDR2 YNNKEL (reference sequence). The CDR3 covers 16 residues. Trimming shortened V by 3 bases and J by 7 bases, and 18 bases separated the two germline ends.

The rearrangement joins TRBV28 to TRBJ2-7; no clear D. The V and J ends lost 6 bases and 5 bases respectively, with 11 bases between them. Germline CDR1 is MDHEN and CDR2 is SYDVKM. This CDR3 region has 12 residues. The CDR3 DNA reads TGTGCCAGCAGCATCATACCAAACGAGCAGTACTTC. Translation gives CASSIIPNEQYF.

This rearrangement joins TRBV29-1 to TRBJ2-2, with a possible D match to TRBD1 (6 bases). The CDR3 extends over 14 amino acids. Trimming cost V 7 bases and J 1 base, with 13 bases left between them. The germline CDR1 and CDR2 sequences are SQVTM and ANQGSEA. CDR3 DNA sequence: TGCAGCGCTAACAGGGTGGGGAACACCGGGGAGCTGTTTTTT. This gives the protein CSANRVGNTGELFF.

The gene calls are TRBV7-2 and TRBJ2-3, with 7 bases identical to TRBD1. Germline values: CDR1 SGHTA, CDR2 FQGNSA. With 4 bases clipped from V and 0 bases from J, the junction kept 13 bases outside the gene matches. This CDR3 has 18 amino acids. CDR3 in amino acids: CASSSRWTGPSSTDTQYF. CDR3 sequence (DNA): TGTGCCAGCAGCTCCCGTTGGACAGGTCCCTCTAGCACAGATACGCAGTATTTT.

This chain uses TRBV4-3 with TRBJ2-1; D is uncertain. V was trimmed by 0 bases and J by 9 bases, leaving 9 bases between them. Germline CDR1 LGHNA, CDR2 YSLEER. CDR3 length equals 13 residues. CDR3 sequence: CASSQDLWGEQFF. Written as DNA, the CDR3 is TGCGCCAGCAGCCAAGATCTATGGGGTGAGCAGTTCTTC.

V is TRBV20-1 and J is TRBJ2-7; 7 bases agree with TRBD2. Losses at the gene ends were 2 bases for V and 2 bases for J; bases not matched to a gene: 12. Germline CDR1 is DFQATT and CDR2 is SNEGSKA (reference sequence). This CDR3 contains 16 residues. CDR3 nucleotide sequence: TGCAGTGCTAGAACCCCTAGGGCTAGCGGTGCCTACGAGCAGTACTTC. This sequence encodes CSARTPRASGAYEQYF.

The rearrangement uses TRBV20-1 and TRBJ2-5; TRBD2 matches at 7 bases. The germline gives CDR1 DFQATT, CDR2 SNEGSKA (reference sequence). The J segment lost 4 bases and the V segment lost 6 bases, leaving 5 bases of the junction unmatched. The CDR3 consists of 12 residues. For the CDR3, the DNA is TGCAGTGCGGAGGGAGGGCTAGAGACCCAGTACTTC. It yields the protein CSAEGGLETQYF.

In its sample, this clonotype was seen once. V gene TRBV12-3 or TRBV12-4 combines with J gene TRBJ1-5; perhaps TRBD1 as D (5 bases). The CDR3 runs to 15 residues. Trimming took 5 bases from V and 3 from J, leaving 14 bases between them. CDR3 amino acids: CASSPGGVNNQPQHF. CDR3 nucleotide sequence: TGTGCCAGCAGTCCCGGGGGGGTTAACAATCAGCCCCAGCATTTT.

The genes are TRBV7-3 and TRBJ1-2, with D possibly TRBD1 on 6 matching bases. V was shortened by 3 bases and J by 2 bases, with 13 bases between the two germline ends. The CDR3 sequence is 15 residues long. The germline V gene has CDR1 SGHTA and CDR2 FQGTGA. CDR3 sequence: CASSFLDRTNYGYTF. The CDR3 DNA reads TGTGCCAGCAGCTTTCTTGACAGGACCAACTATGGCTACACCTTC.

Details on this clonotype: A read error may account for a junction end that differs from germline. The CDR3 DNA sequence: TGTGCCAGCAGGGAAGGGACAGGGGATATGGGTGAAGCTTTCTTT. Its protein product is CASREGTGDMGEAFF. V usage is TRBV6-1 and J usage is TRBJ1-1; 10 bases map to TRBD1. The CDR3 runs to 15 residues. Germline CDR1 and CDR2: MNHNS and SASEGT.

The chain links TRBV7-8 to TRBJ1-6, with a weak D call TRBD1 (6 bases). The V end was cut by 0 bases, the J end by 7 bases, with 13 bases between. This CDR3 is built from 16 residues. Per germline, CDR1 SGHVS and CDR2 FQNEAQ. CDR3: CASSLAPGAQNSPLHF. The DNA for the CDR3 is TGTGCCAGCAGCTTAGCGCCAGGGGCGCAAAATTCACCCCTCCACTTT.

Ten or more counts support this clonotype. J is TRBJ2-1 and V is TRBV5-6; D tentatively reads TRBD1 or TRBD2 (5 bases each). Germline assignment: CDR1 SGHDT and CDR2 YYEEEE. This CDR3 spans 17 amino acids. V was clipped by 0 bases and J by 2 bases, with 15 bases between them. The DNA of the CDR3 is TGTGCCAGCAGCTTGGATTGGGGGTTCGAAACCTACAATGAGCAGTTCTTC. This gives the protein CASSLDWGFETYNEQFF.

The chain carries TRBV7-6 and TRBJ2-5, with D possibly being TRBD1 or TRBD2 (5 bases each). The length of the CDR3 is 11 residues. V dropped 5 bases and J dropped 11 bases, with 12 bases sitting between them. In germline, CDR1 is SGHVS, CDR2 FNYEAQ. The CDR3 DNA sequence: TGTGCCAGCAGCGGGGGTATGGAGCAGTACTTC. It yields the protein CASSGGMEQYF. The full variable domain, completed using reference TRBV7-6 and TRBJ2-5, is GAGVSQSPRYKVTKRGQDVALRCDPISGHVSLYWYRQALGQGPEFLTYFNYEAQQDKSGLPNDRFSAERPEGSISTLTIQRTEQRDSAMYRCASSGGMEQYFGPGTRLLVL.

The CDR3 region is CASSLGQFEQYF. The CDR3 DNA reads TGCGCCAGCAGCTTGGGACAGTTCGAGCAGTACTTC. The chain has TRBV5-1 and TRBJ2-5, with a weak D call TRBD1 (5 bases). The DNA matches TRBJ2-7 better at its end, which makes the J call doubtful. This CDR3 has 12 amino acids. CDR1 and CDR2 from the germline V gene are SGHRS and YFSETQ.

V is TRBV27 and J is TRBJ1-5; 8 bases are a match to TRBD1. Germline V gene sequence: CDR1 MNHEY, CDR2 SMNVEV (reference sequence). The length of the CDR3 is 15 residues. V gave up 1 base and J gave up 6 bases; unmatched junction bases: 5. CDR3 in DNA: TGTGCCAGCAGTTTATTGACAGGGGAAAGTCAGCCCCAGCATTTT. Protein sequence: CASSLLTGESQPQHF.

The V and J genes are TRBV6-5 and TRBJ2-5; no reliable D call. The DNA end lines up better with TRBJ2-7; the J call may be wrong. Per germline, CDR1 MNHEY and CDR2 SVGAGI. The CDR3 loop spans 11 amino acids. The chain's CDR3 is CASSSKYEQYF. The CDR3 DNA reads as TGTGCCAGCAGTTCAAAGTACGAGCAGTACTTC.

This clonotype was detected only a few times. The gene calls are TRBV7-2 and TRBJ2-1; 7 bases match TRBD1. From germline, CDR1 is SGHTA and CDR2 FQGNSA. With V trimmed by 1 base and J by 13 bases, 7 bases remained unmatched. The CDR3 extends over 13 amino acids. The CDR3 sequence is CASSLGETGNQFF. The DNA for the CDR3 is TGTGCCAGCAGCTTAGGTGAGACAGGGAACCAGTTCTTC.

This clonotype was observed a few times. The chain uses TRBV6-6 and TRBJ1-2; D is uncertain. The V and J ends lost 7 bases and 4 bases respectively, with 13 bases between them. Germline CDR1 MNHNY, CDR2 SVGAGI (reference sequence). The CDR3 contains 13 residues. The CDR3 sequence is CASTLRAGYGYTF. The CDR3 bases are TGTGCCAGCACCTTAAGGGCAGGCTATGGCTACACCTTC.

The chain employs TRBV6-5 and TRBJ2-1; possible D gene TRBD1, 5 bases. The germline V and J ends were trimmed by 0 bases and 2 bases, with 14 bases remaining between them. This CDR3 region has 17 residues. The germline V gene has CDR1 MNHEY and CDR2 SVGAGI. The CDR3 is CASSYSRAGFAYNEQFF. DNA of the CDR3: TGTGCCAGCAGTTACTCTAGGGCAGGGTTTGCCTACAATGAGCAGTTCTTC.

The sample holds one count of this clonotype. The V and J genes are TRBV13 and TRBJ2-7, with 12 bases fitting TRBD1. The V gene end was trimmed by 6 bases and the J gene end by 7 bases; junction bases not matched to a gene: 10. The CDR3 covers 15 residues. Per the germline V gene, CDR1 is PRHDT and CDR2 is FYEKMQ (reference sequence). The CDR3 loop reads CASSSRDRGLYEQYF. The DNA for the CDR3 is TGTGCCAGCAGTTCCCGGGACAGGGGGCTATATGAGCAGTACTTC.